This T cell receptor beta chain comes out of a study of T cell repertoires in cytomegalovirus infection. Study conclusions and caveats: Summed public TCR beta family frequency identified CMV carriers bearing the relevant HLA. Ex vivo, HLA-C-restricted CMV-specific TCR beta clonotypes prevailed over the rest of the response.

This clonotype has ten or more counts. Antigen: not known. TCRdb re-called the reads with MiXCR, one entry per CDR3 protein. Of under 350,000 distinct CDR3 sequences in the sample, around a tenth were seen once. This receptor was taken from a human donor in good health (CMV status not recorded). Some clones in this sample may be carry-over from other donors' samples. The sample taken for sequencing was PBMCs.

In nucleotides, the CDR3 is TGTGCCAGCAGCTTAAGACAGGGCCCCGTTTCTAACTATGGCTACACCTTC. Protein product: CASSLRQGPVSNYGYTF. The chain carries TRBV7-8 and TRBJ1-2, with 7 bases that match TRBD1. Germline CDR1 reads SGHVS; CDR2 reads FQNEAQ. This CDR3 spans 17 amino acids. V trimming: 2 bases; J trimming: 0 bases; junction bases outside the gene matches: 9.